This note documents a single T cell receptor (beta chain) sequence. What it binds is not known. Ranging in age from roughly 6 to 95, the donors were healthy Caucasian individuals from Russia. This record belongs to a study of blood T cells in healthy people across ages. Combining a sample-barcoded 5' primer with a J-beta primer mix, a second PCR ran for about 6 to 12 cycles. MiXCR was run by TCRdb on the 5' RACE reads, yielding one entry per CDR3 protein. The sample consists of over 600,000 distinct CDR3 sequences, 40% to 45% of them appearing once. Trimming removed 6 bases from V and 15 bases from J; junction bases left unmatched: 19. There are 15 residues in the CDR3. Study results and limitations: Diversity of TCR beta per million T cells declined in a roughly linear way with age.

The source material was blood. The rearrangement uses TRBV12-3 or TRBV12-4 and TRBJ2-3; 9 nucleotides align to TRBD1. The clonotype comes from an older man in good health. CDR3 nucleotide sequence: TGTGCCAGCAGCTCGACAGGGGGGAACACAGATATGCAATATTTT. Its protein is CASSSTGGNTDMQYF.